This T cell receptor beta chain is drawn from a study of molecular identifiers for immune sequencing clone quantification. Researchers sorted naive CD8 T cells as cells that were CD8+CD4-CCR7+CD45RA+. CDR3 length: 14 amino acids. The V gene's germline CDR1 is SEHNR and CDR2 FQNEAQ (reference sequence). Making the bulk TCR libraries relied on previously described methods and listed TCR primers. TCRdb processed the PCR reads anew with MiXCR; each CDR3 protein has one entry. The repertoire holds 50,000 or so distinct CDR3 sequences, with approximately 25% as singletons. This clonotype came up a few times. This may stem from a read error, because a much larger clone lies one nucleotide away.

The chain carries TRBV7-9 and TRBJ1-1; maybe TRBD1 (5 bases). This receptor was taken from a human donor in good health. Some libraries in this study had Jurkat cell RNA spiked in. Sample: naive CD8+ T cells from blood, with Jurkat cell RNA spiked in. Sample subset: FACS-sorted CD8+CD4-CCR7+CD45RA+ naive T cells. The CDR3, as DNA: TGTGCCAGCAGCTTAGGAGGAGGGGAGGCCCTAGCTTCCTTT. Its protein product is CASSLGGGEALASF.